The source of this T cell receptor (beta chain) is a study of blood T cell repertoires in COVID-19. The repertoire was sequenced with immunoSEQ multiplex PCR; TCRdb's copy has only in-frame clones and lacks some. The sample has 110,000 to 150,000 clones; about three quarters are singletons. The CDR3 is made up of 16 amino acids. Germline V lookup: CDR1 SGHVS, CDR2 FQNEAQ. The J segment lost 6 bases and the V segment lost 5 bases, leaving 13 bases of the junction unmatched. The TCR was taken from a man of 80 years or more with acute or convalescent COVID-19. The sample was peripheral blood. The chain couples TRBV7-8 to TRBJ1-2, with 9 positions matching TRBD1. This CDR3 reads CASSLSRDRENDGYTF. CDR3 nucleotide sequence: TGTGCCAGCAGCCTTTCCCGGGACAGGGAGAATGATGGCTACACCTTC.